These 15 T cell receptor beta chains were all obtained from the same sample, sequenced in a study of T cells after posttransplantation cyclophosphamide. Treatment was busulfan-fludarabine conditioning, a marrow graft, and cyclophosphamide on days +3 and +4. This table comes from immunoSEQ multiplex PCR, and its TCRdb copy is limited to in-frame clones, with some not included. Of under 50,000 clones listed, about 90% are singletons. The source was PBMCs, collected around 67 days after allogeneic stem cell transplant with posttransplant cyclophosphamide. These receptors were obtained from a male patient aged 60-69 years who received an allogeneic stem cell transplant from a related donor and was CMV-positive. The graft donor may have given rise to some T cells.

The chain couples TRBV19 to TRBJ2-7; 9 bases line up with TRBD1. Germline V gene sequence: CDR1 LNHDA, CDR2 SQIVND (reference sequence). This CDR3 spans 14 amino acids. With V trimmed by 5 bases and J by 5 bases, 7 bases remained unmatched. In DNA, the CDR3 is TGTGCCAGTAGTGCCGGGACAGGGCTTAACGAGCAGTACGTC. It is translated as CASSAGTGLNEQYV.

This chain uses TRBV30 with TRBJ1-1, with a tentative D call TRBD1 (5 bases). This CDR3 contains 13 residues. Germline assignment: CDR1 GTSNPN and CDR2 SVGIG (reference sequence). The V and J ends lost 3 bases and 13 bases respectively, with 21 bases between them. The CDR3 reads CAWSPIQASGGFF. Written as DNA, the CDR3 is TGTGCCTGGAGCCCCATACAAGCCTCGGGGGGTTTCTTT.

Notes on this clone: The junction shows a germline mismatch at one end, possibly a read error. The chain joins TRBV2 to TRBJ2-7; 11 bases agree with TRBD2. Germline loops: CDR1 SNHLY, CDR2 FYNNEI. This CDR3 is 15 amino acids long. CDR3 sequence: CASNEVAGGTVEQYF. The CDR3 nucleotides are TGTGCCAGCAATGAAGTAGCGGGGGGGACTGTCGAGCAGTACTTC.

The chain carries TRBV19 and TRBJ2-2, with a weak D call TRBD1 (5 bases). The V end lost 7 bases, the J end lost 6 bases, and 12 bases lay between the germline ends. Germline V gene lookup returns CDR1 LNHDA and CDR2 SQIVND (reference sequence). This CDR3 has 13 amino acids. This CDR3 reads CASNPGFSGELFF. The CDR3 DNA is TGTGCCAGTAATCCAGGGTTTTCCGGGGAGCTGTTTTTT.

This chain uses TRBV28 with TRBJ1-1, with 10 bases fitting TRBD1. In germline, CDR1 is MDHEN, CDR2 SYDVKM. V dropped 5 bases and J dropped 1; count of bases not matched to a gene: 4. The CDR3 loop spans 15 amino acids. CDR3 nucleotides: TGTGCCAGCAGTGGGACAGGGGCTTCGAACACTGAAGCTTTCTTT. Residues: CASSGTGASNTEAFF.

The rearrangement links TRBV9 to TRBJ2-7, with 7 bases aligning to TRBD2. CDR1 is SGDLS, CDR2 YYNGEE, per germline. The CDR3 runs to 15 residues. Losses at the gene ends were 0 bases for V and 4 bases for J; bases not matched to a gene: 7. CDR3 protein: CASSVVQRGVYEQYV. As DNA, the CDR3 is TGTGCCAGCAGCGTAGTCCAGCGGGGTGTATACGAGCAGTACGTC.

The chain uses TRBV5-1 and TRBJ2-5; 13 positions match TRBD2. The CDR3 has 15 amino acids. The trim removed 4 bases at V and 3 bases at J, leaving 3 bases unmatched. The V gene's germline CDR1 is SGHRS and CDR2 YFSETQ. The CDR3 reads CASSQGTSGEETQYF. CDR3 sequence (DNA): TGCGCCAGCAGCCAAGGGACTAGCGGGGAAGAGACCCAGTACTTC.

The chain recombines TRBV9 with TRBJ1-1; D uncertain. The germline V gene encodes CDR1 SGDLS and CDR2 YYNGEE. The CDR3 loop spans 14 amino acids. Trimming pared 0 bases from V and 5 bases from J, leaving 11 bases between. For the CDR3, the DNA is TGTGCCAGCAGCGTAGCTGAACGCGGGACTGAAGCTTTCTTT. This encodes CASSVAERGTEAFF.

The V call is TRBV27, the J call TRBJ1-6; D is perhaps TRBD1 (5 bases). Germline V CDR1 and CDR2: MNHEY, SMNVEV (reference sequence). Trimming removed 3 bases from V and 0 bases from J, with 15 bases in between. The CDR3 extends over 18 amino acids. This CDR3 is CASSLQGPLSSYNSPLHF. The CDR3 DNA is TGTGCCAGCAGTTTGCAGGGTCCGCTGAGCTCCTATAATTCACCCCTCCACTTT.

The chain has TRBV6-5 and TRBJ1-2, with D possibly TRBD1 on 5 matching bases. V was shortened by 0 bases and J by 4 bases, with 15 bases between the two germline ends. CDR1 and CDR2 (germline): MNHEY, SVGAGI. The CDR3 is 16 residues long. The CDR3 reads CASSYSRLGVPYGYTF. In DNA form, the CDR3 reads TGTGCCAGCAGTTACTCGAGGTTAGGGGTCCCCTATGGCTACACCTTC.

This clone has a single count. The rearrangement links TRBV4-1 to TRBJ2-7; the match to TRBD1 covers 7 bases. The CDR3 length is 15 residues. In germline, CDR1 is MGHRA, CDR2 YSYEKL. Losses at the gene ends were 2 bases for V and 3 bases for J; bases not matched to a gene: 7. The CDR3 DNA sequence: TGCGCCAGCAGCCAACCGCGGACAGGACTCTACGAGCAGTACTTC. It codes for CASSQPRTGLYEQYF.

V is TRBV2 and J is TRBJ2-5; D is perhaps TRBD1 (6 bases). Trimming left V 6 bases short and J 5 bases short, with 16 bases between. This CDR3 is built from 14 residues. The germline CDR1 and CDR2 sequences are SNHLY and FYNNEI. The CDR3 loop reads CASSAGLRGETQYF. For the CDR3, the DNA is TGTGCCAGCAGCGCAGGGCTTAGGGGGGAGACCCAGTACTTC.

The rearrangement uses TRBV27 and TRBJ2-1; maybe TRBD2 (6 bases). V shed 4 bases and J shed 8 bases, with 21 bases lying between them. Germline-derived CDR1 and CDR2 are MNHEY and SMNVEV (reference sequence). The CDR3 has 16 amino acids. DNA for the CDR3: TGTGCCAGCAGTTCTGTGACGCGACTAGGGGTCGATGAGCAGTTCTTC. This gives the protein CASSSVTRLGVDEQFF.

The CDR3, as DNA: TGTGCCAGTAGGGACCCCCCAGGGTTGAACACTGAAGCTTTCTTT. It codes for CASRDPPGLNTEAFF. The chain uses TRBV19 and TRBJ1-1, with D tentatively TRBD1 (5 bases). The CDR3 spans 15 residues. CDR1 and CDR2 (germline): LNHDA, SQIVND (reference sequence). V lost 6 bases and J lost 0, with 14 bases in between.

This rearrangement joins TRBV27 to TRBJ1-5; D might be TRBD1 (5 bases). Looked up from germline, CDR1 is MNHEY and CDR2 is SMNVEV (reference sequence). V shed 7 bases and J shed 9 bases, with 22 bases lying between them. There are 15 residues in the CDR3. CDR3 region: CASTPRPGGGGPQHF. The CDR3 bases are TGTGCCAGCACCCCACGCCCGGGGGGAGGAGGGCCCCAGCATTTT.